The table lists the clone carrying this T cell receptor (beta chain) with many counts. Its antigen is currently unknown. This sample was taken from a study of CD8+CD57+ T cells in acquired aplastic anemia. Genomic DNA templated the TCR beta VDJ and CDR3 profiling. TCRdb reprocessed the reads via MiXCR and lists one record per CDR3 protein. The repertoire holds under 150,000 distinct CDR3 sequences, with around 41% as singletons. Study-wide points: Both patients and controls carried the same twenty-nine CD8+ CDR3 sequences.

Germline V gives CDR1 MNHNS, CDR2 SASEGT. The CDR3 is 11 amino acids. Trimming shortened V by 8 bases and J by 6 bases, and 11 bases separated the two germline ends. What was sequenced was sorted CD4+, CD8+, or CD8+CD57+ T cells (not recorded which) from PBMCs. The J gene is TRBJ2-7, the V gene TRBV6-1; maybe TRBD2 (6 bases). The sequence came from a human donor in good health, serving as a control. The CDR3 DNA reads TGTGCCAGCTCGGGGGTTAGCGAGCAGTACTTC. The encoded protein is CASSGVSEQYF.